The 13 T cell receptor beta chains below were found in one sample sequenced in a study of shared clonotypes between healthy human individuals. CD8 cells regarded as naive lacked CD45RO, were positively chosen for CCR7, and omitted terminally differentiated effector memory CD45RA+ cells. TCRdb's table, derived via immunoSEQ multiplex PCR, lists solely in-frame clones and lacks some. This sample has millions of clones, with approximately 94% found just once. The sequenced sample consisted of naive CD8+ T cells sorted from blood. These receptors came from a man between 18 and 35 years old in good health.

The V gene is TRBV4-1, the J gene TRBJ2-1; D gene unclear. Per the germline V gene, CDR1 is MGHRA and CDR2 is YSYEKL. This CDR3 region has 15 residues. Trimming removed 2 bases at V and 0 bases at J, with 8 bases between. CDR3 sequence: CASSQTFISYNEQFF. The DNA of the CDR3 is TGCGCCAGCAGCCAAACTTTCATCTCCTACAATGAGCAGTTCTTC.

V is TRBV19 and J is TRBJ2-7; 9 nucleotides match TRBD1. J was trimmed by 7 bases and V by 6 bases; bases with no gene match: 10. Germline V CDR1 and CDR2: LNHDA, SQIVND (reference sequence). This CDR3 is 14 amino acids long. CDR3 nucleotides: TGTGCCAGTAGCCCCGACAGGGGGGCTTGGGAGCAGTACTTC. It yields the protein CASSPDRGAWEQYF. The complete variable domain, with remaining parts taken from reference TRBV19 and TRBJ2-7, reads DGGITQSPKYLFRKEGQNVTLSCEQNLNHDAMYWYRQDPGQGLRLIYYSQIVNDFQKGDIAEGYSVSREKKESFPLTVTSAQKNPTAFYLCASSPDRGAWEQYFGPGTRLTVT.

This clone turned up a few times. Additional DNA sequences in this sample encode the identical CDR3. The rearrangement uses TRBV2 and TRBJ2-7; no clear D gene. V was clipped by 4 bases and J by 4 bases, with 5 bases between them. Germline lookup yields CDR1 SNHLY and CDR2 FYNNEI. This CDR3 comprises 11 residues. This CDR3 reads CASSVTYEQYF. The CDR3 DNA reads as TGTGCCAGCAGTGTGACGTACGAGCAGTACTTC.

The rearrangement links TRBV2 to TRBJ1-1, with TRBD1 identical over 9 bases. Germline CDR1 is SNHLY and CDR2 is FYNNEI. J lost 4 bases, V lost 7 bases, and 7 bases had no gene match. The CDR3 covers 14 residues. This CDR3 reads CASTLGQGGTEAFF. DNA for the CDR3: TGTGCCAGCACCTTGGGACAGGGAGGCACTGAAGCTTTCTTT.

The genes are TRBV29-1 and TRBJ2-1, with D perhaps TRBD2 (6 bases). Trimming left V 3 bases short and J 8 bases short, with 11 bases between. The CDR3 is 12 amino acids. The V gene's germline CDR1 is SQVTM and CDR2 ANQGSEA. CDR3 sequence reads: CSVEVLAHEQFF. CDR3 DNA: TGCAGCGTTGAGGTTCTAGCGCATGAGCAGTTCTTC.

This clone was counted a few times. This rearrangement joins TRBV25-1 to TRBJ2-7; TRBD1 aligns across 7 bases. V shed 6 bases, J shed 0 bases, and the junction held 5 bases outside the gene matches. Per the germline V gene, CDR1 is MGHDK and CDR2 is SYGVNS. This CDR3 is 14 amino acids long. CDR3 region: CASRAGTVSYEQYF. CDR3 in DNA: TGTGCCAGCAGGGCCGGGACAGTCTCCTACGAGCAGTACTTC.

The CDR3 DNA follows: TGTGCCAGCAGGTGGGGAGGGAATGAGCAGTTCTTC. It is translated as CASRWGGNEQFF. The chain recombines TRBV11-2 with TRBJ2-1, with 7 bases fitting TRBD2. The CDR3 length is 12 residues. Germline trimming cut 6 bases from V and 7 bases from J; bases unmatched to any gene: 3. Germline CDR1 SGHAT, CDR2 FQNNGV.

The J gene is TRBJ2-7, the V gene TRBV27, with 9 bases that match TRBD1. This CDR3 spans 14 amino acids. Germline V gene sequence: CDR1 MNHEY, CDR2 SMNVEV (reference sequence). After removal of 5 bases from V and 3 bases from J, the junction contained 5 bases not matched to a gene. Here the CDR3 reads CASSVGQGSYEQYF. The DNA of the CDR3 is TGTGCCAGCAGTGTAGGACAGGGGAGCTACGAGCAGTACTTC.

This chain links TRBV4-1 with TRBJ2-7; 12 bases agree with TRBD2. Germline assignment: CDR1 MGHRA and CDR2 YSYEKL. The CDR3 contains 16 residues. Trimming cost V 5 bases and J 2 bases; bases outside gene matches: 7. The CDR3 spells CASSVHLAGGPYEQYF. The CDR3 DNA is TGCGCCAGCAGCGTCCACCTAGCGGGAGGGCCCTACGAGCAGTACTTC.

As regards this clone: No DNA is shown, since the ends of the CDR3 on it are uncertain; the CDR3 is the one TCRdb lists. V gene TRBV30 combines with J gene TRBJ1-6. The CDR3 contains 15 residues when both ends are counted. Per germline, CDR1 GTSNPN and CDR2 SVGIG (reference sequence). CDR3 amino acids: CAWSFGPGMGSPLHF.

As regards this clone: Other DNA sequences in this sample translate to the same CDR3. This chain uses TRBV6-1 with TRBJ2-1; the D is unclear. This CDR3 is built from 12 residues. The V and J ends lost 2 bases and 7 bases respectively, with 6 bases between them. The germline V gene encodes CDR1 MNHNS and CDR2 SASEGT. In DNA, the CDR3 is TGTGCCAGCAGTGAATTGGGGAATGAGCAGTTCTTC. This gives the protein CASSELGNEQFF.

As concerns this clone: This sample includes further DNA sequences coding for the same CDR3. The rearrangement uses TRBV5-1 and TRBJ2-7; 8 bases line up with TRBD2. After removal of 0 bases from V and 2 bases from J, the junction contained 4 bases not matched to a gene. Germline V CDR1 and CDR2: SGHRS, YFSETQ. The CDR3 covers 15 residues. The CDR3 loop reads CASSLALAGAYEQYF. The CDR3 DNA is TGCGCCAGCAGCTTGGCTCTAGCGGGTGCCTACGAGCAGTACTTC.

This chain's CDR3 is CASSLTGRQETQYF. CDR3 DNA: TGCGCCAGCAGTCTCACCGGGCGCCAAGAGACCCAGTACTTC. V is TRBV10-2 and J is TRBJ2-5; D remains unclear. The germline V gene has CDR1 WSHSY and CDR2 SAAADI. The CDR3 sequence is 14 residues long. V was pared by 5 bases and J by 1 base, with 11 bases between.